This T cell receptor (beta chain) was obtained from a study of beta chain features in type 1 diabetes. Study-level points and caveats: Whatever favoring of shorter templates PCR might show would apply equally to patients and controls. Across all four CD4+ subsets, people with type 1 diabetes showed modestly shorter TCRB CDR3s.

This clone turned up a few times. Its antigen is not identified. As every portion of the isolated RNA was reverse transcribed, the sequencing read expressed TCRB transcripts. The protocol was immunoSEQ multiplex PCR, while the TCRdb copy is restricted to in-frame clones and leaves out a portion. The table has some 190,000 clones, 7.5% to 8.5% seen once. Germline V gives CDR1 SGHVS, CDR2 FNYEAQ. The length of the CDR3 is 11 residues. Trimming pared 6 bases from V and 5 bases from J, leaving 7 bases between. The TCR was taken from a man aged 18-30 years with type 1 diabetes. Sequencing was carried out using central memory CD4+ T cells from blood. The chain couples TRBV7-6 to TRBJ2-5, with D perhaps TRBD2 (6 bases). The CDR3 sequence: CASRSGETQYF. The CDR3 coding sequence is TGTGCCAGCAGAAGCGGGGAGACCCAGTACTTC.